The 19 T cell receptor beta chains in this list originate from one sample, sequenced in a study of blood T cell repertoires in COVID-19 (dated by TCRdb to about 2020). Libraries were built with the immunoSEQ multiplex PCR assay. TCRdb stores this immuneACCESS table with in-frame sequences only. Part of the clones is absent; in the studies checked, under half of the shortfall reflects unresolved V genes, and no reason is known for the rest. For this sample the table gives about 85,000 clones, of which around 85% were detected only once. Approximately 10% of the sample comes from the top ten. Sequences were obtained from peripheral blood. These receptors all stem from a man aged 65 to 85 with acute or convalescent COVID-19.

This chain links TRBV27 with TRBJ2-7, with TRBD1 matching over 8 bases. Germline V gene lookup returns CDR1 MNHEY and CDR2 SMNVEV (reference sequence). Trimming at V came to 8 bases and at J to 5 bases, leaving 8 bases not matched to a gene. This CDR3 region has 13 residues. As DNA, the CDR3 is TGTGCCAGCCGGAGACAGGGGCGCCACGAGCAGTACTTC. The encoded protein is CASRRQGRHEQYF.

V and J are TRBV5-6 and TRBJ1-6, with 8 bases lining up with TRBD1. V lost 4 bases, J lost 8 bases, and 5 bases stayed unmatched. Germline values: CDR1 SGHDT, CDR2 YYEEEE. There are 14 residues in the CDR3. The CDR3 DNA is TGTGCCAGCAGCCTACCGGGACAGGATTCACCCCTCCACTTT. It yields the protein CASSLPGQDSPLHF. The full variable domain, completed using reference TRBV5-6 and TRBJ1-6, is DAGVTQSPTHLIKTRGQQVTLRCSPKSGHDTVSWYQQALGQGPQFIFQYYEEEERQRGNFPDRFSGHQFPNYSSELNVNALLLGDSALYLCASSLPGQDSPLHFGNGTRLTVT.

This rearrangement joins TRBV19 to TRBJ2-1; the D gene is possibly TRBD1 (5 bases). The CDR3 has 12 residues. The germline CDR1 and CDR2 sequences are LNHDA and SQIVND (reference sequence). V was shortened by 4 bases and J by 12 bases, with 13 bases between the two germline ends. This CDR3 is CASSNQGYGQFF. For the CDR3, the DNA is TGTGCCAGTAGTAACCAGGGTTACGGGCAGTTCTTC.

The gene calls are TRBV6-5 and TRBJ1-3; the D gene is possibly TRBD1 (5 bases). The germline V gene encodes CDR1 MNHEY and CDR2 SVGAGI. Trimming took 1 base from V and 2 from J, leaving 12 bases between them. The CDR3 has 16 amino acids. The chain's CDR3 is CASSYYPPGAGNTIYF. Here the CDR3 DNA reads TGTGCCAGCAGTTACTATCCCCCGGGGGCTGGAAACACCATATATTTT.

The gene calls are TRBV5-1 and TRBJ2-3; possible D gene TRBD2, 6 bases. CDR1 SGHRS and CDR2 YFSETQ come from the germline V gene. Trimming removed 3 bases at V and 1 base at J, with 12 bases between. CDR3 length: 15 residues. The CDR3 loop reads CASSYGLSGTDTQYF. Here the CDR3 DNA reads TGCGCCAGCAGCTACGGACTATCGGGCACAGATACGCAGTATTTT.

The V gene is TRBV3-1 (or the pseudogene TRBV3-2), the J gene TRBJ2-2; D is ambiguous. The CDR3 sequence is 15 residues long. Germline V CDR1 and CDR2: LGHDT, YNNKEL (reference sequence). The ends were cut back, 0 bases at V and 3 bases at J, with 8 bases in the middle. As DNA, the CDR3 is TGTGCCAGCAGCCAAGATGGCAGGCACACCGGGGAGCTGTTTTTT. It yields the protein CASSQDGRHTGELFF.

The J gene is TRBJ2-5, the V gene TRBV4-1, with D possibly being TRBD2 (6 bases). In germline, CDR1 is MGHRA, CDR2 YSYEKL. V shed 5 bases and J shed 4 bases, with 14 bases lying between them. This CDR3 has 14 amino acids. In nucleotides, the CDR3 is TGCGCCAGCAGCAAGCATTTCGGGAGAGAGACCCAGTACTTC. This gives the protein CASSKHFGRETQYF.

The genes are TRBV29-1 and TRBJ1-1, with 10 bases identical to TRBD1. Germline values: CDR1 SQVTM, CDR2 ANQGSEA. J lost 4 bases, V lost 7 bases, and 3 bases had no gene match. CDR3 size: 12 residues. Written as DNA, the CDR3 is TGCAGCGCCCGGGACAGGGGCACTGAAGCTTTCTTT. This sequence encodes CSARDRGTEAFF.

The chain joins TRBV5-1 to TRBJ1-2; 7 nucleotides agree with TRBD1. CDR1 is SGHRS, CDR2 YFSETQ, per germline. V trimming: 3 bases; J trimming: 1 base; junction bases outside the gene matches: 3. The CDR3 extends over 14 amino acids. The CDR3 DNA follows: TGCGCCAGCAGCTGGACAGGTTTTAACTATGGCTACACCTTC. Protein product: CASSWTGFNYGYTF.

V is TRBV4-1 and J is TRBJ1-6; 10 bases match TRBD1. The CDR3 has 15 amino acids. From germline, CDR1 is MGHRA and CDR2 YSYEKL. After removal of 4 bases from V and 9 bases from J, the junction contained 6 bases not matched to a gene. The CDR3 region is CASSPAGTGVSPLHF. The CDR3 coding sequence is TGCGCCAGCAGCCCTGCCGGGACAGGGGTTTCACCCCTCCACTTT.

CDR3 nucleotides: TGTGCCAGCAGCTTTGGGGACACTGTCTCCTACGAGCAGTACTTC. Its protein is CASSFGDTVSYEQYF. J is TRBJ2-7 and V is TRBV5-5; TRBD1 is a possible D gene (6 bases). CDR1 is SGHKS, CDR2 YYEKEE, per germline (reference sequence). The V and J ends lost 2 bases and 0 bases respectively, with 12 bases between them. The CDR3 consists of 15 residues.

The V gene is TRBV5-5, the J gene TRBJ2-1; TRBD2 might be the D (6 bases). Germline-derived CDR1 and CDR2 are SGHKS and YYEKEE (reference sequence). The CDR3 is 14 amino acids. Trimming stripped 4 bases from V and 8 bases from J, with 16 bases between. CDR3 region: CASSRGGTQYEQFF. The CDR3 DNA follows: TGTGCCAGCAGCCGGGGAGGCACTCAATATGAGCAGTTCTTC.

This sequence joins TRBV28 and TRBJ2-2; 8 positions match TRBD2. The ends lost 6 bases at V and 1 base at J; junction bases unmatched: 4. This CDR3 has 15 residues. The germline V gene encodes CDR1 MDHEN and CDR2 SYDVKM. The CDR3 DNA follows: TGTGCCAGCAGAACGGGGGGGAAGAACACCGGGGAGCTGTTTTTT. Translated, it gives CASRTGGKNTGELFF.

This chain connects TRBV7-9 to TRBJ1-3; D gene ambiguous. Trimming stripped 1 base from V and 0 bases from J, with 7 bases between. The CDR3 extends over 15 amino acids. Germline CDR1 reads SEHNR; CDR2 reads FQNEAQ (reference sequence). The CDR3 DNA reads TGTGCCAGCAGCTTAGATGCCAGCTCTGGAAACACCATATATTTT. This encodes CASSLDASSGNTIYF.

This chain links TRBV3-1 (or the pseudogene TRBV3-2) with TRBJ1-4; weak D call: TRBD1 (5 bases). Trimming took off 1 base at V and 6 bases at J, with 9 bases between the two ends. The CDR3 is 14 amino acids. Per germline, CDR1 LGHDT and CDR2 YNNKEL (reference sequence). This CDR3 reads CASSQVGPDEKLFF. For the CDR3, the DNA is TGTGCCAGCAGCCAAGTGGGGCCGGATGAAAAACTGTTTTTT.

This clone was counted a single time. The chain links TRBV7-2 to TRBJ2-3; 9 bases are a match to TRBD1. Germline lookup yields CDR1 SGHTA and CDR2 FQGNSA. Trimming at V came to 3 bases and at J to 3 bases, leaving 4 bases not matched to a gene. The CDR3 loop spans 15 amino acids. In nucleotides, the CDR3 is TGTGCCAGCAGCTTGGTCGGACAGGGGACAGATACGCAGTATTTT. This gives the protein CASSLVGQGTDTQYF.

This chain joins TRBV6-2 or TRBV6-3 and TRBJ2-4; 7 nucleotides match TRBD1. Germline V gives CDR1 MNHEY, CDR2 SVGEGT. The CDR3 extends over 15 amino acids. The V and J ends lost 2 bases and 3 bases, in that order; junction bases with no gene match: 4. CDR3 sequence (DNA): TGTGCCAGCAGTTACGCCGGGACAGTCAAAAACATTCAGTACTTC. Translated, it gives CASSYAGTVKNIQYF.

The rearrangement uses TRBV18 and TRBJ1-5; 10 nucleotides line up with TRBD1. Per the germline V gene, CDR1 is KGHSH and CDR2 is LQKENI. The CDR3 consists of 14 residues. V lost 6 bases, J lost 1 base, and 0 bases stayed unmatched. The CDR3 here is CASSDRGSNQPQHF. The CDR3 DNA follows: TGTGCCAGCTCGGACAGGGGGAGCAATCAGCCCCAGCATTTT. Variable domain in full (rest from reference TRBV18 and TRBJ1-5): NAGVMQNPRHLVRRRGQEARLRCSPMKGHSHVYWYRQLPEEGLKFMVYLQKENIIDESGMPKERFSAEFPKEGPSILRIQQVVRGDSAAYFCASSDRGSNQPQHFGDGTRLSIL.

This clone was recorded only once. The chain recombines TRBV20-1 with TRBJ2-1; D unclear. CDR3 size: 11 residues. Germline-derived CDR1 and CDR2 are DFQATT and SNEGSKA (reference sequence). V dropped 5 bases and J dropped 4 bases, with 6 bases sitting between them. In DNA form, the CDR3 reads TGCAGTGCTCTACAGTACAATGAGCAGTTCTTC. Protein sequence: CSALQYNEQFF.